The 32 T cell receptor beta chains given below trace back to one sample, sequenced in a study of blood T cell repertoires in COVID-19. The table came from immunoSEQ multiplex PCR; TCRdb's copy has only in-frame clones and leaves some out. The table shows approximately 220,000 clones, with about four fifths occurring only once. The sample consisted of PBMCs or T cells enriched from blood (not recorded which). These receptors originate from a woman between 50 and 59 years old who had been exposed to COVID-19.

This chain connects TRBV2 to TRBJ2-5; tentative D call: TRBD2 (7 bases). Germline CDR1 reads SNHLY; CDR2 reads FYNNEI. This CDR3 comprises 16 residues. V was clipped by 2 bases and J by 0 bases, with 13 bases between them. The CDR3 DNA reads TGTGCCAGCAGTGAAAATGCGGGGGCCTACCAAGAGACCCAGTACTTC. Amino acid sequence: CASSENAGAYQETQYF.

The chain has TRBV10-3 and TRBJ1-4, with 7 nucleotides matching TRBD1. The germline gives CDR1 ENHRY, CDR2 SYGVKD. The CDR3 spans 13 residues. V lost 4 bases, J lost 6 bases, and 2 bases stayed unmatched. The chain's CDR3 is CAISGTGDEKLFF. DNA of the CDR3: TGTGCCATCAGTGGGACAGGTGATGAAAAACTGTTTTTT.

The chain has TRBV7-9 and TRBJ2-7, with 8 bases lining up with TRBD2. Trimming removed 5 bases from V and 0 bases from J; junction bases left unmatched: 9. The length of the CDR3 is 16 residues. Per the germline V gene, CDR1 is SEHNR and CDR2 is FQNEAQ (reference sequence). Here the CDR3 DNA reads TGTGCCAGCAGCCACCCCCCGGGGGGGAGCTCCTACGAGCAGTACTTC. It codes for CASSHPPGGSSYEQYF.

This chain joins TRBV2 and TRBJ1-1, with D uncertain. V was shortened by 4 bases and J by 1 base, with 7 bases between the two germline ends. The CDR3 sequence is 13 residues long. Germline CDR1 is SNHLY and CDR2 is FYNNEI. CDR3 sequence: CASSGRRNTEAFF. In nucleotides, the CDR3 is TGTGCCAGCAGTGGACGGAGGAACACTGAAGCTTTCTTT.

The chain is built from TRBV2 and TRBJ2-7; D uncertain. The CDR3 contains 17 residues. Trimming stripped 6 bases from V and 0 bases from J, with 21 bases between. Per germline, CDR1 SNHLY and CDR2 FYNNEI. Here the CDR3 reads CASSFYPSMKSSYEQYF. The CDR3 DNA follows: TGTGCCAGCAGCTTCTACCCCTCTATGAAGAGCTCCTACGAGCAGTACTTC.

This rearrangement joins TRBV7-8 to TRBJ2-1, with D perhaps TRBD2 (5 bases). Trimming removed 0 bases from V and 9 bases from J, with 9 bases in between. CDR3 length: 13 residues. CDR1 and CDR2 from the germline V gene are SGHVS and FQNEAQ. In DNA, the CDR3 is TGTGCCAGCAGCTTAGCTGGGAGCGGTGAGCAGTTCTTC. Translated, it gives CASSLAGSGEQFF.

For this clone: Relative to the germline gene, one junction end is altered; a read error may explain this. This chain links TRBV29-1 with TRBJ1-2, with TRBD1 identical over 10 bases. Per germline, CDR1 SQVTM and CDR2 ANQGSEA. The length of the CDR3 is 12 residues. In DNA, the CDR3 is TGTGGGACAGGGGAAATAAACTATGGCTACACCTTC. Protein product: CGTGEINYGYTF.

The chain has TRBV7-2 and TRBJ2-7; 7 nucleotides line up with TRBD2. J lost 9 bases, V lost 5 bases, and 13 bases had no gene match. Germline V gives CDR1 SGHTA, CDR2 FQGNSA. This CDR3 contains 14 residues. The CDR3 region is CASSGGGTSRAQYF. The CDR3 DNA follows: TGTGCCAGCAGCGGGGGGGGGACCTCTCGAGCGCAGTACTTC.

This clone was found a few times. This chain uses TRBV7-9 with TRBJ1-2; a weak D match, TRBD1 (5 bases). Germline loops: CDR1 SEHNR, CDR2 FQNEAQ (reference sequence). CDR3 size: 14 residues. Trimming pared 5 bases from V and 1 base from J, leaving 11 bases between. The DNA for the CDR3 is TGTGCCAGCAGCGGCGCAGGGATTAACTATGGCTACACCTTC. Protein product: CASSGAGINYGYTF.

This clone was found a few times. V gene TRBV28 combines with J gene TRBJ1-4; 7 bases fit TRBD1. Germline V CDR1 and CDR2: MDHEN, SYDVKM. The CDR3 runs 14 residues. J gave up 3 bases and V 6 bases, and 4 bases lay outside the gene matches. The CDR3: CASREQGPNEKLFF. In DNA, the CDR3 is TGTGCCAGCAGGGAACAGGGGCCTAATGAAAAACTGTTTTTT.

This rearrangement joins TRBV13 to TRBJ2-3; D possibly corresponds to TRBD1 (5 bases). V was shortened by 5 bases and J by 5 bases, with 5 bases between the two germline ends. The CDR3 length is 11 residues. Germline V CDR1 and CDR2: PRHDT, FYEKMQ (reference sequence). The CDR3 reads CASSQGDTQYF. The CDR3 DNA follows: TGTGCCAGCAGCCAGGGAGATACGCAGTATTTT.

The J gene is TRBJ2-5, the V gene TRBV11-1; 8 bases align to TRBD1. Germline values: CDR1 SGHAT, CDR2 FQDESV (reference sequence). The junction had 5 bases not matched to a gene; V was cut back by 5 bases and J by 3 bases. This CDR3 has 14 residues. Here the CDR3 reads CASSLGQGKETQYF. In DNA form, the CDR3 reads TGTGCCAGCAGCCTCGGACAGGGAAAAGAGACCCAGTACTTC.

The CDR3 here is CASSPQGNTGELFF. The DNA for the CDR3 is TGCGCCAGCAGCCCTCAGGGTAACACCGGGGAGCTGTTTTTT. V gene TRBV5-1 combines with J gene TRBJ2-2, with a tentative D call TRBD1 (5 bases). The CDR3 is made up of 14 amino acids. Trimming cost V 4 bases and J 2 bases, with 9 bases left between them. In germline, CDR1 is SGHRS, CDR2 YFSETQ.

The chain has TRBV30 and TRBJ1-1, with 9 bases matching TRBD1. This CDR3 is built from 15 residues. The germline CDR1 and CDR2 sequences are GTSNPN and SVGIG (reference sequence). With 1 base clipped from V and 5 bases from J, the junction kept 8 bases outside the gene matches. In nucleotides, the CDR3 is TGTGCCTGGAGTGCCCCGGACAGGGGTGGGACTGAAGCTTTCTTT. It specifies CAWSAPDRGGTEAFF.

The rearrangement links TRBV7-2 to TRBJ2-7; 7 bases agree with TRBD1. The CDR3 covers 14 residues. After removal of 4 bases from V and 6 bases from J, the junction contained 9 bases not matched to a gene. In germline, CDR1 is SGHTA, CDR2 FQGNSA. CDR3 coding DNA: TGTGCCAGCAGCTCCGGACAGGAACGAGGCGAGCAGTACTTC. Its translation: CASSSGQERGEQYF. The variable domain in full, with the rest retrieved from reference TRBV7-2 and TRBJ2-7, is GAGVSQSPSNKVTEKGKDVELRCDPISGHTALYWYRQSLGQGLEFLIYFQGNSAPDKSGLPSDRFSAERTGGSVSTLTIQRTQQEDSAVYLCASSSGQERGEQYFGPGTRLTVT.

The chain is built from TRBV5-6 and TRBJ1-2, with TRBD1 matching 7 bases. With 3 bases clipped from V and 0 bases from J, the junction kept 11 bases outside the gene matches. CDR1 and CDR2 from the germline V gene are SGHDT and YYEEEE. The CDR3 totals 17 residues. This chain's CDR3 is CASSSPLMGTANYGYTF. DNA of the CDR3: TGTGCCAGCAGCTCTCCCCTCATGGGGACAGCTAACTATGGCTACACCTTC.

The V gene is TRBV5-8, the J gene TRBJ1-6; 7 positions agree with TRBD1. V lost 2 bases to trimming and J lost 7 bases; unmatched junction nucleotides: 3. The germline CDR1 and CDR2 sequences are SGHTS and YDEGEE. The CDR3 sequence is 14 residues long. The chain's CDR3 is CASSFRDRNSPLHF. The CDR3 DNA is TGTGCCAGCAGCTTCCGGGACAGAAATTCACCCCTCCACTTT.

The chain recombines TRBV7-2 with TRBJ2-1; 9 bases line up with TRBD2. This CDR3 is 17 amino acids long. Germline CDR1 is SGHTA and CDR2 is FQGNSA. V dropped 1 base and J dropped 7; count of bases not matched to a gene: 11. This chain's CDR3 is CASSLVAAGGLMNEQFF. The CDR3 nucleotides are TGTGCCAGCAGCTTAGTTGCGGCGGGGGGGCTAATGAATGAGCAGTTCTTC.

As regards this clone: Mismatch with germline at one junction end may stem from a read error. The chain couples TRBV19 to TRBJ2-5, with D possibly TRBD1 on 7 matching bases. The germline CDR1 and CDR2 sequences are LNHDA and SQIVND (reference sequence). This CDR3 contains 16 residues. The chain's CDR3 is CASSTGGQGGRETQYF. The CDR3 coding sequence is TGTGCCAGCAGTACGGGTGGGCAGGGGGGCCGAGAGACCCAGTACTTC.

This clone was observed a few times. The genes are TRBV2 and TRBJ2-7; a possible D gene is TRBD2 (7 bases). Germline assignment: CDR1 SNHLY and CDR2 FYNNEI. Between the trimmed V and J ends, which lost 7 bases and 2 bases, there was a span of 15 bases. The CDR3 totals 14 residues. The CDR3 loop reads CASIGGGLPYEQYF. DNA of the CDR3: TGTGCCAGCATCGGCGGGGGCCTACCCTACGAGCAGTACTTC.

This chain links TRBV11-3 with TRBJ2-1; the D gene is possibly TRBD2 (6 bases). V was cut by 5 bases and J by 4 bases, with 18 bases left in between. Germline V gives CDR1 SGHNT, CDR2 YENEEA. This CDR3 has 16 residues. Here the CDR3 reads CASSLTGGIGYNEQFF. The CDR3 DNA sequence: TGTGCCAGCAGCCTAACCGGGGGTATCGGGTACAATGAGCAGTTCTTC.

This chain joins TRBV19 and TRBJ1-3; 7 bases are shared with TRBD1. Germline lookup yields CDR1 LNHDA and CDR2 SQIVND (reference sequence). V trimming: 7 bases; J trimming: 0 bases; junction bases outside the gene matches: 9. The CDR3 has 16 residues. The CDR3 region has the DNA TGTGCCAGTACCAGACTTGACAGGGCCTCTGGAAACACCATATATTTT. Protein: CASTRLDRASGNTIYF.

V usage is TRBV10-3 and J usage is TRBJ2-2, with 8 bases fitting TRBD2. CDR3 size: 15 residues. The J segment lost 5 bases and the V segment lost 5 bases, leaving 7 bases of the junction unmatched. The germline gives CDR1 ENHRY, CDR2 SYGVKD. The DNA of the CDR3 is TGTGCCATCAGTACCGGGGGGGCCGGGACCGGGGAGCTGTTTTTT. It specifies CAISTGGAGTGELFF.

The chain has TRBV7-9 and TRBJ1-1; no reliable D call. The CDR3 has 14 amino acids. Germline CDR1 is SEHNR and CDR2 is FQNEAQ (reference sequence). V shed 5 bases and J shed 11 bases, with 21 bases lying between them. This chain's CDR3 is CASSPFRHFQKAFF. The CDR3 region has the DNA TGTGCCAGCAGCCCTTTTCGACACTTCCAAAAGGCTTTCTTT.

This chain joins TRBV28 and TRBJ1-1; D may be TRBD1 (5 bases). In germline, CDR1 is MDHEN, CDR2 SYDVKM. The V and J ends lost 3 bases and 6 bases respectively, with 20 bases between them. The CDR3 runs 16 residues. The CDR3 sequence: CASSLRAGWVRPEAFF. The CDR3 nucleotides are TGTGCCAGCAGTTTGAGAGCAGGGTGGGTCCGTCCTGAAGCTTTCTTT. Combining the CDR3 with reference TRBV28 and TRBJ1-1 gives the whole variable domain DVKVTQSSRYLVKRTGEKVFLECVQDMDHENMFWYRQDPGLGLRLIYFSYDVKMKEKGDIPEGYSVSREKKERFSLILESASTNQTSMYLCASSLRAGWVRPEAFFGQGTRLTVV.

The chain couples TRBV18 to TRBJ2-1; TRBD1 agrees at 7 bases. V lost 3 bases to trimming and J lost 0 bases; unmatched junction nucleotides: 2. This CDR3 contains 15 residues. Germline lookup yields CDR1 KGHSH and CDR2 LQKENI. For the CDR3, the DNA is TGTGCCAGCTCACCGAGGGACAGCTCCTACAATGAGCAGTTCTTC. Amino acid sequence: CASSPRDSSYNEQFF.

This chain connects TRBV5-1 to TRBJ2-3; the match to TRBD2 covers 10 bases. The CDR3 is 15 residues long. Germline CDR1 and CDR2: SGHRS and YFSETQ. Trimming removed 5 bases from V and 5 bases from J; junction bases left unmatched: 8. The CDR3 sequence: CASSESGGALDTQYF. The CDR3 coding sequence is TGCGCCAGCAGTGAGAGCGGGGGGGCCCTAGATACGCAGTATTTT.

The gene calls are TRBV5-5 and TRBJ1-6; a possible D gene is TRBD1 (5 bases). V lost 4 bases, J lost 6 bases, and 11 bases lay in between. CDR3 length: 14 residues. Germline V gives CDR1 SGHKS, CDR2 YYEKEE (reference sequence). CDR3 bases: TGTGCCAGCAGCGCCACGGGGGGTAATTCACCCCTCCACTTT. It is translated as CASSATGGNSPLHF.

The genes are TRBV10-2 and TRBJ1-1; a possible D gene is TRBD1 (6 bases). Germline CDR1 reads WSHSY; CDR2 reads SAAADI. The CDR3 covers 14 residues. The ends were cut back, 6 bases at V and 1 base at J, with 12 bases in the middle. The CDR3 DNA reads TGCGCCAGCAGGCCGGGACAACCGAACACTGAAGCTTTCTTT. It specifies CASRPGQPNTEAFF.

The V and J genes are TRBV5-6 and TRBJ1-1, with D tentatively TRBD1 (5 bases). The CDR3 loop spans 14 amino acids. Trimming took off 0 bases at V and 5 bases at J, with 11 bases between the two ends. The germline V gene has CDR1 SGHDT and CDR2 YYEEEE. The CDR3 loop reads CASSLVGGRTEAFF. The CDR3 coding sequence is TGTGCCAGCAGCTTGGTCGGGGGTCGAACTGAAGCTTTCTTT.

The chain uses TRBV2 and TRBJ1-3; a possible D gene is TRBD1 (5 bases). CDR1 is SNHLY, CDR2 FYNNEI, per germline. CDR3 size: 14 residues. Trimming pared 0 bases from V and 6 bases from J, leaving 9 bases between. The chain's CDR3 is CASSEAGVLNTIYF. The DNA of the CDR3 is TGTGCCAGCAGTGAAGCAGGGGTATTAAACACCATATATTTT.

This clone occurred a few times. The gene calls are TRBV3-1 (or the pseudogene TRBV3-2) and TRBJ1-3, with 9 bases lining up with TRBD1. J lost 8 bases, V lost 5 bases, and 4 bases had no gene match. The CDR3 is 13 amino acids. Germline values: CDR1 LGHDT, CDR2 YNNKEL (reference sequence). CDR3 residues: CASSGTGKDTIYF. The CDR3 region has the DNA TGTGCCAGCAGCGGGACAGGGAAGGACACCATATATTTT.